Below are 3 T cell receptor beta chains sequenced from a single sample in a study of CD8+ T cells in alopecia areata (dated by TCRdb to 2017 to 2018). The protocol used for the library was the immunoSEQ multiplex PCR assay. To provide template for TCR sequencing, every sample had RNA extracted and reverse transcribed into cDNA. Imported from immuneACCESS, the table was reduced by TCRdb to in-frame sequences with V and J called. These copies leave out some clones; in studies compared against another copy, an unresolved V gene accounts for under half, and the cause of the remainder is not known. The sample records some 240,000 clones, 50% to 70% of which are singletons. Of the sample, about 1.4% is held by the ten largest clones. What this sample's time point label stands for: around 28 days on oral tofacitinib. Per the publication, the treatment or condition label means: oral pan-JAK inhibitor, 5-10 mg twice daily.

The starting material was CD4+ T cells sorted from blood, obtained at week 4, from a patient treated with tofacitinib. Source of these receptors: a human donor with alopecia areata.

There are many counts of this clone. This chain uses TRBV27 with TRBJ2-1; D not certain. This CDR3 spans 12 amino acids. Germline assignment: CDR1 MNHEY and CDR2 SMNVEV (reference sequence). The V end lost 6 bases, the J end lost 6 bases, and 9 bases lay between the germline ends. Written as DNA, the CDR3 is TGTGCCAGCAGGGGATTACTCAATGAGCAGTTCTTC. Its protein is CASRGLLNEQFF.

Many counts were recorded for this clone. In the same sample, other DNA sequences code for this CDR3. V usage is TRBV7-2 and J usage is TRBJ1-5; no definite D call. Germline CDR1 is SGHTA and CDR2 is FQGNSA. Trimming left V 2 bases short and J 5 bases short, with 7 bases between. CDR3 length equals 13 residues. For the CDR3, the DNA is TGTGCCAGCAGCTTACGGGGTGATCAGCCCCAGCATTTT. It yields the protein CASSLRGDQPQHF.

The rearrangement uses TRBV6-5 and TRBJ2-7; the match to TRBD1 covers 10 bases. Germline values: CDR1 MNHEY, CDR2 SVGAGI. The trim removed 2 bases at V and 1 base at J, leaving 5 bases unmatched. The CDR3 has 16 residues. The CDR3 nucleotides are TGTGCCAGCAGTTACCAACCGGGACAGGGGTCCTACGAGCAGTACTTC. Translating gives CASSYQPGQGSYEQYF.